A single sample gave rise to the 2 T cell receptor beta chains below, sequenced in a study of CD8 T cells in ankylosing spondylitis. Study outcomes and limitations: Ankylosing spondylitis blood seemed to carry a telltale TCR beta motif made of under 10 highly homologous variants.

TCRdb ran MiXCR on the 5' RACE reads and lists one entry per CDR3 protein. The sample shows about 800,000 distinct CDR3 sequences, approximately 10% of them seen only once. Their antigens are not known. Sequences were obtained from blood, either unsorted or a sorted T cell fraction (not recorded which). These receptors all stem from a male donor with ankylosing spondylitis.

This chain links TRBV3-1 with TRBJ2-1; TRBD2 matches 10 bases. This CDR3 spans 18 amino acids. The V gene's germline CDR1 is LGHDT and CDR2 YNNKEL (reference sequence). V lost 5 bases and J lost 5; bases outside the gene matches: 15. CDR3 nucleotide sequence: TGTGCCAGCAGCTCCCGACCCCCGGGACTAGCGTTTGACAATGAGCAGTTCTTC. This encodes CASSSRPPGLAFDNEQFF.

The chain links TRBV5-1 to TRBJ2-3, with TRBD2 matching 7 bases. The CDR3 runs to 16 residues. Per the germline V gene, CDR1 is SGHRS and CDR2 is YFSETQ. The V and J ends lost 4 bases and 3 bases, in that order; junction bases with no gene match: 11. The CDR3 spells CASSLRTRRSTDTQYF. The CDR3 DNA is TGCGCCAGCAGCCTTCGGACTAGAAGGTCTACAGATACGCAGTATTTT.